There are a few counts of the clone carrying this T cell receptor beta chain. Antigen unknown. CDR1 is SQVTM, CDR2 ANQGSEA, per germline. CDR3 length: 11 amino acids. The junction had 4 bases not matched to a gene; V was cut back by 2 bases and J by 10 bases. This specimen belongs to a study of spatial heterogeneity in lung cancer. Findings and limits, study-wide: Detection of ubiquitous tumor TCRs in blood was higher at resection than follow-up.

TCRdb itself ran the 5' RACE reads through MiXCR, one entry per CDR3 protein. The repertoire holds around 41,000 distinct CDR3 sequences, with 6.5% to 8% as singletons. Indicated time point: sample taken at primary tumor resection. No cells were sorted before sequencing. The whole RNA sequenced was extracted from tumor, nontumor lung or frozen PBMC. The donors, about 78 patients with untreated early-stage non-small cell lung cancer, provided the samples. V and J are TRBV29-1 and TRBJ1-2; 7 positions match TRBD1. Sequences were derived from PBMCs, sampled at surgery. This TCR derives from a female donor with early-stage non-small cell lung cancer. The CDR3 spells CSVERGTVYTF. CDR3 in DNA: TGCAGCGTTGAAAGGGGGACAGTCTACACCTTC. Full variable domain (rest looked up from reference TRBV29-1 and TRBJ1-2): SAVISQKPSRDICQRGTSLTIQCQVDSQVTMMFWYRQQPGQSLTLIATANQGSEATYESGFVIDKFPISRPNLTFSTLTVSNMSPEDSSIYLCSVERGTVYTFGSGTRLTVV.